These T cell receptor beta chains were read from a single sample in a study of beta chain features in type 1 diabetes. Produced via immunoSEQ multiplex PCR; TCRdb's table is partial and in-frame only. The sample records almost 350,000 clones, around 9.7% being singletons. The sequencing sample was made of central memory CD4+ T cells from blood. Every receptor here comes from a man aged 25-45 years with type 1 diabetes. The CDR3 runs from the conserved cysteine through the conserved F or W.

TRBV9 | CASSVVAGVVTEAFF
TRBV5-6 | CASSRWGSYTF
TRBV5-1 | CASSLGPDPDTQYF
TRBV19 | CASSGYREQFF
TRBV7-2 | CASSSVISGGRKTQYF
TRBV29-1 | CSVEKTAYGYTF
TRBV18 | CASSQYAGTGNEKLFF
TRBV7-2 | CASSLGQMNTEAFF
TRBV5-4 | CASSLIVQAGPDTQYF
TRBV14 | CASKGQLNTEAFF
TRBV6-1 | CASSEQGSNEQYF
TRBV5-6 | CASSHNRGHEQYF
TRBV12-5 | CASGLNRGSNQPQHF
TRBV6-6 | CASTTGSSEKLFF
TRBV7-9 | CASSLATGATRNEQFF
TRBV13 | CASSLEGRLAGGTYEQYF
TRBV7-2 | CASSPPGELFF
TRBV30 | CAWSVGVTGIQETQYF
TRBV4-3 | CASSQDEGSYEQYF
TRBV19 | CASRGQGTGELFF
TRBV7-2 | CASSRETTGYEQYF
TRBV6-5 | CASSYSPRKTDTQYF
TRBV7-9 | CASSRYNSPLHF
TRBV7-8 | CASSPFSTDTQYF
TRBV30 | CAWSRTGPYEQYF
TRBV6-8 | CASSQSYGTGDDDEQYF
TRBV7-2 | CASSFRTGSGANVLTF
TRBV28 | CASSLVRGATDTQYF
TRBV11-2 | CASSLAGGMYNEQFF
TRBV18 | CASSMEPRTGELFF
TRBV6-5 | CASRPPGQGMRGYTF
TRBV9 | CASSVGAQSVEQYF
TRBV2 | CASSATGATNEKLFF
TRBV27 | CASSLRVAGQGEQFF
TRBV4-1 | CASSQDGQPYNEQFF
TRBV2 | CASSEEVGRGYGYTF
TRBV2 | CASSGYTGYTF
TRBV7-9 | CASSRTGGEGKLFF
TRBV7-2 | CASSLVSAETQYF
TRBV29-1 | CSVERGGNTGELFF